A selection of T cell receptor beta chains follows, all from one sample in a study of T-cell memory formation after mild COVID-19. Each CDR3 protein gets one entry after TCRdb re-called the 5' RACE reads with MiXCR. The sample shows roughly 260,000 distinct CDR3 sequences, around 17% of them seen only once. Sequenced material: PBMCs or a T cell subset sorted from them (not recorded which). The source of these receptors is a man between 18 and 35 years old who had mild COVID-19 (a few samples of this study predate the infection). Cell type and time point are not known. CDR3s include the opening cysteine and the closing phenylalanine or tryptophan. A D gene is named only where the DNA matches it firmly. Rows give clone size only sometimes, using once, few, many, or a class for an expanded clone.

TRBV7-2	TRBJ2-2	TRBD2	few	CASSLEYSGGGNTGELFF	TGTGCCAGCAGCTTAGAATATAGCGGGGGTGGCAACACCGGGGAGCTGTTTTTT
TRBV4-1	TRBJ1-4	TRBD1	-	CASSHRDRVFF	TGCGCCAGCAGCCACCGGGACAGGGTCTTTTTT
TRBV20-1	TRBJ1-2	-	-	CSARRAFDYGYTF	TGCAGTGCTAGACGGGCTTTCGACTATGGCTACACCTTC
TRBV13	TRBJ1-6	-	few	CASTKGLGYSPLHF	TGTGCCAGCACGAAAGGATTAGGGTATTCACCCCTCCACTTT
TRBV30	TRBJ2-7	-	few	CAWRGGQRAYEQYF	TGTGCCTGGAGGGGGGGACAGAGGGCCTACGAGCAGTACTTC
TRBV20-1	TRBJ2-5	TRBD2	-	CSARDPLAGEETQYF	TGCAGTGCTAGAGACCCACTAGCGGGGGAAGAGACCCAGTACTTC
TRBV7-9	TRBJ2-3	-	-	CASSQGTGPAVGDTQYF	TGTGCCAGCAGCCAGGGAACAGGGCCCGCCGTTGGGGATACGCAGTATTTT
TRBV7-9	TRBJ1-1	-	many	CASSFRGNTEAFF	TGTGCCAGCAGCTTTAGAGGGAACACTGAAGCTTTCTTT
TRBV7-3	TRBJ2-1	-	few	CASSLDSLSYNEQFF	TGTGCCAGCAGCTTGGACAGCCTCTCCTACAATGAGCAGTTCTTC
TRBV5-1	TRBJ2-3	TRBD2	-	CASSLVGGDHTQYF	TGCGCCAGCAGCTTGGTTGGGGGGGATCATACGCAGTATTTT
TRBV7-9	TRBJ1-3	TRBD1	-	CASSLVHGDSSYSGNTIYF	TGTGCCAGCAGCTTAGTTCACGGGGACAGCTCGTACTCTGGAAACACCATATATTTT
TRBV12-3/TRBV12-4	TRBJ2-1	-	few	CASSLALSNYNEQFF	TGTGCCAGCAGTTTAGCGCTCAGTAACTACAATGAGCAGTTCTTC
TRBV4-3	TRBJ1-5	-	few	CASSQQRNQPQHF	TGCGCCAGCAGCCAACAGAGGAATCAGCCCCAGCATTTT
TRBV3-1	TRBJ1-1	-	few	CASSQEGLPNTEAFF	TGTGCCAGCAGCCAAGAGGGCCTCCCGAACACTGAAGCTTTCTTT
TRBV7-3	TRBJ2-2	-	-	CASSPSRAGELFF	TGTGCCAGCAGCCCTAGTCGGGCCGGGGAGCTGTTTTTT
TRBV5-1	TRBJ2-5	TRBD2	few	CASSLVSGNIQETQYF	TGCGCCAGCAGCTTGGTTAGCGGGAACATCCAAGAGACCCAGTACTTC